These 25 T cell receptor beta chains came from one sample sequenced in a study of cytomegalovirus exposure and HLA in healthy donors. This table comes from immunoSEQ multiplex PCR, and its TCRdb copy is limited to in-frame clones, with some not included. The data contain more than 85,000 clones, more than 85% of them singletons. The material sequenced was PBMCs. These receptors were obtained from a young woman in good health and CMV-seropositive.

V and J are TRBV4-1 and TRBJ2-4; 11 bases match TRBD2. The V segment lost 1 base and the J segment 3 bases; nucleotides outside the gene matches: 14. The CDR3 is made up of 20 amino acids. Germline lookup yields CDR1 MGHRA and CDR2 YSYEKL. The CDR3 protein is CASSQVFLAGGRLGKNIQYF. The CDR3, as DNA: TGCGCCAGCAGCCAAGTTTTCCTAGCGGGAGGTAGATTGGGCAAAAACATTCAGTACTTC.

The rearrangement joins TRBV28 to TRBJ1-5; 8 bases are a match to TRBD1. Germline CDR1 MDHEN, CDR2 SYDVKM. The CDR3 runs 16 residues. V shed 5 bases, J shed 4 bases, and the junction held 10 bases outside the gene matches. CDR3 coding DNA: TGTGCCAGCAGTCCATGGACAGGGAGTGGGAATCAGCCCCAGCATTTT. Protein: CASSPWTGSGNQPQHF.

V usage is TRBV29-1 and J usage is TRBJ1-1; a possible D gene is TRBD1 (6 bases). The germline V and J ends were trimmed by 7 bases and 6 bases, with 9 bases remaining between them. Germline lookup yields CDR1 SQVTM and CDR2 ANQGSEA. The CDR3 contains 10 residues. CDR3 in DNA: TGCAGCGCTGGACAGCCTGAAGCTTTCTTT. Its translation: CSAGQPEAFF. The whole variable domain, remainder taken from reference TRBV29-1 and TRBJ1-1, is SAVISQKPSRDICQRGTSLTIQCQVDSQVTMMFWYRQQPGQSLTLIATANQGSEATYESGFVIDKFPISRPNLTFSTLTVSNMSPEDSSIYLCSAGQPEAFFGQGTRLTVV.

The V call is TRBV11-3, the J call TRBJ2-5, with D possibly being TRBD2 (5 bases). Germline CDR1 SGHNT, CDR2 YENEEA. The CDR3 is 13 amino acids. Trimming left V 4 bases short and J 5 bases short, with 11 bases between. The CDR3 spells CASSSYRGETQYF. The DNA of the CDR3 is TGTGCCAGCAGCTCGTATCGGGGTGAGACCCAGTACTTC.

The CDR3 region is CAISPWGLARTDTQYF. CDR3 nucleotides: TGTGCCATCAGCCCCTGGGGACTAGCTCGCACAGATACGCAGTATTTT. The chain combines TRBV10-3 with TRBJ2-3; 9 bases are shared with TRBD2. Germline CDR1 ENHRY, CDR2 SYGVKD. CDR3 length: 16 residues. V was pared by 6 bases and J by 1 base, with 8 bases of the junction left unmatched.

The chain's CDR3 is CASSPQGSRTGELFF. In nucleotides, the CDR3 is TGTGCCAGCTCACCGCAGGGTAGTCGGACCGGGGAGCTGTTTTTT. The chain has TRBV18 and TRBJ2-2; D may be TRBD1 (5 bases). The ends were cut back, 3 bases at V and 5 bases at J, with 13 bases in the middle. The length of the CDR3 is 15 residues. From germline, CDR1 is KGHSH and CDR2 LQKENI. Drawing the rest from reference TRBV18 and TRBJ2-2, the complete variable domain is NAGVMQNPRHLVRRRGQEARLRCSPMKGHSHVYWYRQLPEEGLKFMVYLQKENIIDESGMPKERFSAEFPKEGPSILRIQQVVRGDSAAYFCASSPQGSRTGELFFGEGSRLTVL.

V and J are TRBV2 and TRBJ2-3; 12 bases are a match to TRBD2. J was trimmed by 0 bases and V by 7 bases; bases with no gene match: 2. CDR3 length: 15 residues. Looked up from germline, CDR1 is SNHLY and CDR2 is FYNNEI. This CDR3 reads CASKGTSGSTDTQYF. Written as DNA, the CDR3 is TGTGCCAGCAAAGGGACTAGCGGGAGCACAGATACGCAGTATTTT.

The chain employs TRBV6-5 and TRBJ1-1; D not resolved. This CDR3 spans 13 amino acids. V lost 2 bases and J 0 bases, leaving 4 bases between the germline ends. CDR1 is MNHEY and CDR2 is SVGAGI in the germline V gene. The CDR3 reads CASSYQMNTEAFF. DNA of the CDR3: TGTGCCAGCAGTTACCAGATGAACACTGAAGCTTTCTTT.

The V gene is TRBV5-4, the J gene TRBJ1-1, with 8 bases aligning to TRBD1. J lost 6 bases, V lost 0 bases, and 7 bases had no gene match. Per germline, CDR1 SGHNT and CDR2 YYREEE (reference sequence). The CDR3 is 15 residues long. CDR3 nucleotide sequence: TGTGCCAGCAGCTTGGAAGCAGGGGGCGTCTCTGAAGCTTTCTTT. Protein: CASSLEAGGVSEAFF.

This chain links TRBV5-1 with TRBJ2-1, with a weak D call TRBD1 (6 bases). The V and J ends lost 4 bases and 0 bases respectively, with 11 bases between them. The CDR3 runs to 15 residues. Germline loops: CDR1 SGHRS, CDR2 YFSETQ. CDR3 coding DNA: TGCGCCAGCAGCCAACAGGGTAGCTCCTACAATGAGCAGTTCTTC. It translates to CASSQQGSSYNEQFF. Drawing the rest from reference TRBV5-1 and TRBJ2-1, the complete variable domain is KAGVTQTPRYLIKTRGQQVTLSCSPISGHRSVSWYQQTPGQGLQFLFEYFSETQRNKGNFPGRFSGRQFSNSRSEMNVSTLELGDSALYLCASSQQGSSYNEQFFGPGTRLTVL.

This chain joins TRBV5-1 and TRBJ2-7, with 7 bases matching TRBD2. Germline CDR1 reads SGHRS; CDR2 reads YFSETQ. This CDR3 region has 15 residues. Germline trimming cut 4 bases from V and 3 bases from J; bases unmatched to any gene: 10. The CDR3 here is CASSLIGGEGYEQYF. CDR3 nucleotide sequence: TGCGCCAGCAGCCTGATTGGTGGGGAGGGCTACGAGCAGTACTTC. Drawing the rest from reference TRBV5-1 and TRBJ2-7, the complete variable domain is KAGVTQTPRYLIKTRGQQVTLSCSPISGHRSVSWYQQTPGQGLQFLFEYFSETQRNKGNFPGRFSGRQFSNSRSEMNVSTLELGDSALYLCASSLIGGEGYEQYFGPGTRLTVT.

The chain employs TRBV12-5 and TRBJ1-4; weak D call: TRBD1 (6 bases). This CDR3 is built from 17 residues. Trimming shortened V by 4 bases and J by 7 bases, and 22 bases separated the two germline ends. Germline loops: CDR1 LGHNT, CDR2 FRNRAP. CDR3 loop: CASGSPHRGGEGEKLFF. CDR3 nucleotide sequence: TGTGCTAGTGGTTCCCCCCATCGAGGGGGGGAGGGTGAAAAACTGTTTTTT.

The rearrangement uses TRBV27 and TRBJ2-2; 12 bases are a match to TRBD2. J was trimmed by 6 bases and V by 4 bases; bases with no gene match: 3. The CDR3 runs 15 residues. Germline V gene data show CDR1 as MNHEY and CDR2 as SMNVEV (reference sequence). This CDR3 reads CASSSTSGRSGELFF. In DNA, the CDR3 is TGTGCCAGCAGTTCTACTAGCGGGAGGTCCGGGGAGCTGTTTTTT.

The genes are TRBV5-5 and TRBJ2-5; possibly TRBD1 for D (6 bases). The germline gives CDR1 SGHKS, CDR2 YYEKEE (reference sequence). Trimming cost V 4 bases and J 0 bases, with 10 bases left between them. This CDR3 contains 14 residues. CDR3 sequence: CASSHTGYQETQYF. CDR3 sequence (DNA): TGTGCCAGCAGCCACACAGGGTACCAAGAGACCCAGTACTTC. Filled out from reference TRBV5-5 and TRBJ2-5, the complete variable domain reads DAGVTQSPTHLIKTRGQQVTLRCSPISGHKSVSWYQQVLGQGPQFIFQYYEKEERGRGNFPDRFSARQFPNYSSELNVNALLLGDSALYLCASSHTGYQETQYFGPGTRLLVL.

The V and J genes are TRBV28 and TRBJ2-5, with TRBD1 matching over 7 bases. The CDR3 covers 15 residues. The ends lost 6 bases at V and 5 bases at J; junction bases unmatched: 12. Per germline, CDR1 MDHEN and CDR2 SYDVKM. The CDR3 nucleotides are TGTGCCAGCAGCCCCCCGACAGGGATTGGGGAGACCCAGTACTTC. Its protein product is CASSPPTGIGETQYF.

V is TRBV5-6 and J is TRBJ2-5; D gene unclear. Per germline, CDR1 SGHDT and CDR2 YYEEEE. The CDR3 has 11 amino acids. V shed 4 bases and J shed 2 bases, with 3 bases lying between them. This CDR3 reads CASSVQETQYF. CDR3 bases: TGTGCCAGCAGCGTACAAGAGACCCAGTACTTC.

V usage is TRBV9 and J usage is TRBJ2-7; D unclear. Trimming stripped 4 bases from V and 7 bases from J, with 9 bases between. The CDR3 has 11 amino acids. CDR1 and CDR2 (germline): SGDLS, YYNGEE. CDR3 nucleotides: TGTGCCAGCAGCCCCGACTCGGAGCAGTACTTC. Amino acid sequence: CASSPDSEQYF.

V is TRBV18 and J is TRBJ2-7; weak D call: TRBD1 (6 bases). The CDR3 contains 13 residues. Germline V CDR1 and CDR2: KGHSH, LQKENI. With 3 bases removed from V and 7 bases from J, the gap between germline ends came to 13 bases. The CDR3 is CASSPLTGWEQYF. The CDR3 DNA is TGTGCCAGCTCACCGCTCACAGGGTGGGAGCAGTACTTC.

The rearrangement uses TRBV6-6 and TRBJ1-5, with D unresolved. This CDR3 is built from 12 residues. Between the trimmed V and J ends, which lost 7 bases and 0 bases, there was a span of 4 bases. Germline V gene lookup returns CDR1 MNHNY and CDR2 SVGAGI (reference sequence). The CDR3 DNA follows: TGTGCCAGCACGGTTAGCAATCAGCCCCAGCATTTT. Translated: CASTVSNQPQHF.

V and J are TRBV9 and TRBJ2-1; 7 bases agree with TRBD2. Germline V lookup: CDR1 SGDLS, CDR2 YYNGEE. This CDR3 spans 17 amino acids. Trimming took 2 bases from V and 0 from J; bases not matched to a gene: 8. For the CDR3, the DNA is TGTGCCAGCAGCGTTATCGCTAGCGGTACCTCCTACAATGAGCAGTTCTTC. Translation: CASSVIASGTSYNEQFF.

This chain links TRBV2 with TRBJ2-7; 7 bases are a match to TRBD2. Germline assignment: CDR1 SNHLY and CDR2 FYNNEI. Trimming removed 4 bases from V and 6 bases from J; junction bases left unmatched: 12. The CDR3 covers 15 residues. CDR3 sequence (DNA): TGTGCCAGCAGTGGTCCGGAGCTAGCGGTAGCCGAGCAGTACTTC. This encodes CASSGPELAVAEQYF. Looking up the rest from reference TRBV2 and TRBJ2-7 gives the full variable domain: EPEVTQTPSHQVTQMGQEVILRCVPISNHLYFYWYRQILGQKVEFLVSFYNNEISEKSEIFDDQFSVERPDGSNFTLKIRSTKLEDSAMYFCASSGPELAVAEQYFGPGTRLTVT.

This clone has just one count. This CDR3 reads CASSVGGSGATNEKLFF. DNA of the CDR3: TGTGCCAGCAGCGTAGGGGGTTCGGGGGCAACTAATGAAAAACTGTTTTTT. This chain links TRBV9 with TRBJ1-4; tentatively, D is TRBD1 (5 bases). The germline V gene has CDR1 SGDLS and CDR2 YYNGEE. The CDR3 totals 17 residues. Trimming cost V 0 bases and J 0 bases, with 12 bases left between them. Full variable domain (remainder filled in from reference TRBV9 and TRBJ1-4): DSGVTQTPKHLITATGQRVTLRCSPRSGDLSVYWYQQSLDQGLQFLIQYYNGEERAKGNILERFSAQQFPDLHSELNLSSLELGDSALYFCASSVGGSGATNEKLFFGSGTQLSVL.

The V gene is TRBV29-1, the J gene TRBJ2-1, with TRBD1 identical over 7 bases. Germline V CDR1 and CDR2: SQVTM, ANQGSEA. The CDR3 contains 14 residues. The V segment lost 0 bases and the J segment 3 bases; nucleotides outside the gene matches: 2. The CDR3 here is CSVEDRDSYNEQFF. The CDR3 DNA follows: TGCAGCGTTGAAGATCGGGACAGCTACAATGAGCAGTTCTTC.

V and J are TRBV28 and TRBJ1-5, with 8 bases identical to TRBD1. Looked up from germline, CDR1 is MDHEN and CDR2 is SYDVKM. The CDR3 loop spans 15 amino acids. With V trimmed by 3 bases and J by 4 bases, 5 bases remained unmatched. CDR3 sequence: CASSFLQGVNQPQHF. CDR3 in DNA: TGTGCCAGCAGTTTTTTACAGGGGGTGAATCAGCCCCAGCATTTT.

The rearrangement joins TRBV7-8 to TRBJ1-5; 9 nucleotides align to TRBD1. The length of the CDR3 is 15 residues. The V gene end was trimmed by 0 bases and the J gene end by 5 bases; junction bases not matched to a gene: 2. CDR1 is SGHVS, CDR2 FQNEAQ, per germline. The CDR3: CASSLARTGDQPQHF. The CDR3 nucleotides read TGTGCCAGCAGCTTAGCGCGGACAGGGGATCAGCCCCAGCATTTT.